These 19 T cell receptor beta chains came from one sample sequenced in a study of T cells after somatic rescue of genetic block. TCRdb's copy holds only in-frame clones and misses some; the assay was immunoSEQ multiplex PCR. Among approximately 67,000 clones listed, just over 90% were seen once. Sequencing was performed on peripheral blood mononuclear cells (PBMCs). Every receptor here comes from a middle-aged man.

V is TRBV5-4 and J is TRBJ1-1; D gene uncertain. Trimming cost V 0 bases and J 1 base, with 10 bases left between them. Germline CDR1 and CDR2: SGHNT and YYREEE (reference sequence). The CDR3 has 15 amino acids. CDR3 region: CASSLELSANTEAFF. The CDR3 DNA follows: TGTGCCAGCAGCTTGGAGTTGTCAGCGAACACTGAAGCTTTCTTT.

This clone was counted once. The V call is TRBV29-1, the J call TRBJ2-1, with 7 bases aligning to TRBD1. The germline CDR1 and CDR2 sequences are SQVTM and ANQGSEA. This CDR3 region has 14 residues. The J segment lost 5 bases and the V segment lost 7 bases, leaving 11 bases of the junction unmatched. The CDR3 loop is CSAQLGGPDNEQFF. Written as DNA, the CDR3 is TGCAGCGCCCAACTAGGGGGCCCGGACAATGAGCAGTTCTTC.

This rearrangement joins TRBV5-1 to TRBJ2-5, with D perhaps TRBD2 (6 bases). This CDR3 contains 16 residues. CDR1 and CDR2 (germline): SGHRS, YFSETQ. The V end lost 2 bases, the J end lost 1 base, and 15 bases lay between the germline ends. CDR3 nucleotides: TGCGCCAGCAGCTTCGGGGACTCAGCGGCCCAAGAGACCCAGTACTTC. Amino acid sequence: CASSFGDSAAQETQYF.

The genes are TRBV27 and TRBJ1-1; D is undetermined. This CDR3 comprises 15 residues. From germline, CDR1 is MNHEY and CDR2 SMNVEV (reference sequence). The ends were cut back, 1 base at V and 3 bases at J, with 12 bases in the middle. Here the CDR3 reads CASSLYAAGYTEAFF. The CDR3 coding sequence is TGTGCCAGCAGTTTATATGCAGCGGGTTACACTGAAGCTTTCTTT.

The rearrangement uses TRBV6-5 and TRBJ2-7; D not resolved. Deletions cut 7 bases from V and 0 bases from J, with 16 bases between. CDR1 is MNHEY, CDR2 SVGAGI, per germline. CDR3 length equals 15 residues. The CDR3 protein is CASTPRKDNSYEQYF. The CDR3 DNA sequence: TGTGCCAGCACCCCGAGGAAGGATAACTCCTACGAGCAGTACTTC.

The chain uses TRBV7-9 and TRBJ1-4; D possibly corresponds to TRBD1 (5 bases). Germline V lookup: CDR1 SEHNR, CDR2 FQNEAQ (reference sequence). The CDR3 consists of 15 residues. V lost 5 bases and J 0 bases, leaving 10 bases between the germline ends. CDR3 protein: CASSRGLTTNEKLFF. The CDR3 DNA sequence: TGTGCCAGCAGCCGGGGACTGACAACTAATGAAAAACTGTTTTTT.

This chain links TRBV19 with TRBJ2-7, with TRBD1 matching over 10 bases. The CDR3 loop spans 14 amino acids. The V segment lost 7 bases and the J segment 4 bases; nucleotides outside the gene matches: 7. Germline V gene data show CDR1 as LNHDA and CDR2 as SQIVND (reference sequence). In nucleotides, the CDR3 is TGTGCCAGTACTGAGACAGGGGGCGAATACGAGCAGTACTTC. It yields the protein CASTETGGEYEQYF.

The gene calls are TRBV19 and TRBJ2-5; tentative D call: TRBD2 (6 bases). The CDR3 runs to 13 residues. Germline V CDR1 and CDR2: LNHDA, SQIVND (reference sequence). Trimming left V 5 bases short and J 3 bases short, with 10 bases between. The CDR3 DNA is TGTGCCAGTAGTGCGCCGGGGGAAGAGACCCAGTACTTC. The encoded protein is CASSAPGEETQYF.

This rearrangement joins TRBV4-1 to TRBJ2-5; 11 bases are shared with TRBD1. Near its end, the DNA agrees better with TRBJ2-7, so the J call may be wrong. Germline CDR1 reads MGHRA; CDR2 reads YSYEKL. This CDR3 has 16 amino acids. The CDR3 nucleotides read TGCGCCAGCAGCCAAAGGGGACAGGGGGTCTCCTACGAGCAGTACTTC. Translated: CASSQRGQGVSYEQYF.

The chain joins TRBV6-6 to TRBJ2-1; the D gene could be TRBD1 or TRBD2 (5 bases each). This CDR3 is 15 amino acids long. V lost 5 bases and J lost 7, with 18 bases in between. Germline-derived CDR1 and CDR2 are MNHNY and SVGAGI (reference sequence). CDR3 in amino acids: CASSPTGRSTNEQFF. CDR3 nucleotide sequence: TGTGCCAGCAGTCCAACGGGACGGTCGACAAATGAGCAGTTCTTC.

The CDR3 here is CAWSYVFPTGELFF. CDR3 nucleotides: TGTGCCTGGAGTTATGTTTTTCCGACCGGGGAGCTGTTTTTT. The V call is TRBV30, the J call TRBJ2-2; D is undetermined. This CDR3 spans 14 amino acids. Germline CDR1 reads GTSNPN; CDR2 reads SVGIG (reference sequence). Trimming left V 2 bases short and J 5 bases short, with 12 bases between.

CDR3 loop: CASRKNTGELFF. Written as DNA, the CDR3 is TGTGCCAGCAGAAAAAACACCGGGGAGCTGTTTTTT. J is TRBJ2-2 and V is TRBV28; D is unclear. Germline V lookup: CDR1 MDHEN, CDR2 SYDVKM. The CDR3 has 12 amino acids. V was pared by 6 bases and J by 2 bases, with 4 bases between.

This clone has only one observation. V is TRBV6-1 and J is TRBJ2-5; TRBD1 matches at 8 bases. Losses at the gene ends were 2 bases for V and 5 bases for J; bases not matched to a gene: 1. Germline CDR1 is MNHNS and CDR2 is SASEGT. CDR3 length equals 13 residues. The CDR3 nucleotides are TGTGCCAGCAGTGAACAGGGGGCTGAGACCCAGTACTTC. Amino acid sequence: CASSEQGAETQYF.

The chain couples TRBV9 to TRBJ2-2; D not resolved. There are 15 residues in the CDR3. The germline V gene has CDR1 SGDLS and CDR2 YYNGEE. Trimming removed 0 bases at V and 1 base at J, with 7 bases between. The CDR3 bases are TGTGCCAGCAGCGTAGCTCTTCAGAACACCGGGGAGCTGTTTTTT. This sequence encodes CASSVALQNTGELFF.

The CDR3 DNA reads TGTGCCAGCAGCTTTATTGTTGCTGAGACCCAGTACTTC. This sequence encodes CASSFIVAETQYF. The rearrangement links TRBV7-8 to TRBJ2-5, with D unclear. V was clipped by 3 bases and J by 5 bases, with 10 bases between them. This CDR3 has 13 residues. In germline, CDR1 is SGHVS, CDR2 FQNEAQ.

For the CDR3, the DNA is TGCGCCAGCAGCTTGACAGGGGAGTCACCCTATGGCTACACCTTC. Translating it yields CASSLTGESPYGYTF. The V gene is TRBV5-1, the J gene TRBJ1-2, with TRBD1 identical over 7 bases. Trimming took 1 base from V and 4 from J; bases not matched to a gene: 7. The CDR3 loop spans 15 amino acids. CDR1 SGHRS and CDR2 YFSETQ come from the germline V gene.

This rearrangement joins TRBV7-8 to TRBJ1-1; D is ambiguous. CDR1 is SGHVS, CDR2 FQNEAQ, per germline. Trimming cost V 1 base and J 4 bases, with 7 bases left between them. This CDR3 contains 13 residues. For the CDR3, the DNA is TGTGCCAGCAGCTTAGTTCGGGGCACTGAAGCTTTCTTT. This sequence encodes CASSLVRGTEAFF.

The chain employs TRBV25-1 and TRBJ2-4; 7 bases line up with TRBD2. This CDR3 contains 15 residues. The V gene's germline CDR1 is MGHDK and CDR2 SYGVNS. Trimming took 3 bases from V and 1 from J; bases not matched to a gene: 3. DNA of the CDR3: TGTGCCAGCAGTGACGGGGGGTCGGCCAAAAACATTCAGTACTTC. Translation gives CASSDGGSAKNIQYF.

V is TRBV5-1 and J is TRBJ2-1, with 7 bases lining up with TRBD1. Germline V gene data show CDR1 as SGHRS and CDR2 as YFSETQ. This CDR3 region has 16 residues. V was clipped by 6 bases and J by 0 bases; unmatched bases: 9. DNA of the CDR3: TGCGCCAGCACCCGGACAGGACAGAGCTCCTACAATGAGCAGTTCTTC. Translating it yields CASTRTGQSSYNEQFF.